This TCR beta chain was captured in a study of blood T cell repertoires in COVID-19. Assay used: immunoSEQ multiplex PCR; TCRdb lists only in-frame clones, some missing. The sample consists of roughly 250,000 clones, around 81% of them appearing once. Germline lookup yields CDR1 ENHRY and CDR2 SYGVKD. Trimming shortened V by 6 bases and J by 1 base, and 11 bases separated the two germline ends. The CDR3 is 14 residues long. The sequenced sample was peripheral blood. The TCR originated in a middle-aged man with active or convalescent COVID-19. The gene calls are TRBV10-3 and TRBJ2-3; a weak D match, TRBD2 (6 bases). The CDR3 nucleotides are TGTGCCATCAGAGGCGGGGTGCGCACAGATACGCAGTATTTT. Amino acids: CAIRGGVRTDTQYF.